These T cell receptor beta chains were read from a single sample in a study of cytomegalovirus exposure and HLA in healthy donors. Sequencing was performed with immunoSEQ multiplex PCR; in TCRdb, only in-frame clones are kept and a portion is missing. Of 100,000 or so clones listed, over 70% are singletons. The sequenced sample consisted of PBMCs. These receptors were collected from a male donor in good health and CMV-seronegative. CDR3s include the opening cysteine and the closing phenylalanine or tryptophan. Where a row states a size, it is once, few, many or the class of an expanded clone; other rows omit it.

CDR3aa: CASNVVDGTGVVVQPQHF; abundance: -; len: 18; j_gene: TRBJ1-5; v_gene: TRBV28
CDR3aa: CASSSPRAGGNEQYF; abundance: few; len: 15; j_gene: TRBJ2-7; v_gene: TRBV5-4
CDR3aa: CASSEAVGTRQFF; abundance: -; len: 13; j_gene: TRBJ2-1; v_gene: TRBV2
CDR3aa: CASSYTGTTGELFF; abundance: -; len: 14; j_gene: TRBJ2-2; v_gene: TRBV6-4
CDR3aa: CATSRIGTSYSIEQFF; abundance: -; len: 16; j_gene: TRBJ2-1; v_gene: TRBV15
CDR3aa: CASSPPGTGGPDTQYF; abundance: -; len: 16; j_gene: TRBJ2-3; v_gene: TRBV5-1
CDR3aa: CASSLYDSTYEQYF; abundance: -; len: 14; j_gene: TRBJ2-7; v_gene: TRBV27
CDR3aa: CASSRGPVGELFF; abundance: -; len: 13; j_gene: TRBJ2-2; v_gene: TRBV19
CDR3aa: CASSRDRVSYGYTF; abundance: -; len: 14; j_gene: TRBJ1-2; v_gene: TRBV5-1
CDR3aa: CASIVNTEAFF; abundance: -; len: 11; j_gene: TRBJ1-1; v_gene: TRBV19
CDR3aa: CASSASNYEQYF; abundance: -; len: 12; j_gene: TRBJ2-7; v_gene: TRBV2
CDR3aa: CASSQAPAANYGYTF; abundance: -; len: 15; j_gene: TRBJ1-2; v_gene: TRBV4-1
CDR3aa: CASSQESGYFYEQYF; abundance: -; len: 15; j_gene: TRBJ2-7; v_gene: TRBV4-2
CDR3aa: CASSPGQVNEKLFF; abundance: few; len: 14; j_gene: TRBJ1-4; v_gene: TRBV5-4
CDR3aa: CASSELGPGVDQPQHF; abundance: once; len: 16; j_gene: TRBJ1-5; v_gene: TRBV2
CDR3aa: CASSYSSGNEQFF; abundance: -; len: 13; j_gene: TRBJ2-1; v_gene: TRBV6-5
CDR3aa: CASSQGQGPYEQYF; abundance: -; len: 14; j_gene: -; v_gene: TRBV14
CDR3aa: CSVGGGSRGGEQYF; abundance: -; len: 14; j_gene: TRBJ2-7; v_gene: TRBV29-1
CDR3aa: CASTLAGGDNYGYTF; abundance: -; len: 15; j_gene: TRBJ1-2; v_gene: TRBV7-8
CDR3aa: CASSSNSGNTIYF; abundance: -; len: 13; j_gene: TRBJ1-3; v_gene: TRBV7-2
CDR3aa: CASSLFGSGATGELFF; abundance: -; len: 16; j_gene: TRBJ2-2; v_gene: TRBV5-1
CDR3aa: CASSFGTSSGANVLTF; abundance: few; len: 16; j_gene: TRBJ2-6; v_gene: TRBV5-6
CDR3aa: CASSFGTRLGTEQFF; abundance: -; len: 15; j_gene: TRBJ2-1; v_gene: TRBV11-3
CDR3aa: CASSSGGTSTDTQYF; abundance: -; len: 15; j_gene: TRBJ2-3; v_gene: TRBV4-3
CDR3aa: CASSDSRDSYEQYF; abundance: few; len: 14; j_gene: TRBJ2-7; v_gene: TRBV27
CDR3aa: CASSQGQGDSYNSPLHF; abundance: -; len: 17; j_gene: TRBJ1-6; v_gene: TRBV4-2
CDR3aa: CASSPYSNQPQHF; abundance: -; len: 13; j_gene: TRBJ1-5; v_gene: TRBV27
CDR3aa: CASSLLPGELFF; abundance: -; len: 12; j_gene: TRBJ2-2; v_gene: TRBV5-4
CDR3aa: CASTSSIQPQHF; abundance: -; len: 12; j_gene: TRBJ1-5; v_gene: TRBV19
CDR3aa: CASRGQVNTGELFF; abundance: -; len: 14; j_gene: TRBJ2-2; v_gene: TRBV27
CDR3aa: CASSAPSPGQGITDTQYF; abundance: -; len: 18; j_gene: TRBJ2-3; v_gene: TRBV9
CDR3aa: CASSPPTRTDTQYF; abundance: -; len: 14; j_gene: TRBJ2-3; v_gene: TRBV18
CDR3aa: CASSWTGGTDTQYF; abundance: -; len: 14; j_gene: TRBJ2-3; v_gene: TRBV27
CDR3aa: CASSDVRGTYEQYF; abundance: once; len: 14; j_gene: TRBJ2-7; v_gene: TRBV2
CDR3aa: CASRGLTGGKETQYF; abundance: -; len: 15; j_gene: TRBJ2-5; v_gene: TRBV2
CDR3aa: CASSRDYEQYF; abundance: few; len: 11; j_gene: TRBJ2-7; v_gene: TRBV7-9
CDR3aa: CASSESAGGQETQYF; abundance: -; len: 15; j_gene: TRBJ2-5; v_gene: TRBV6-1
CDR3aa: CASSQLSGTSYEQYF; abundance: -; len: 15; j_gene: TRBJ2-7; v_gene: TRBV4-2
CDR3aa: CAWAQRGHQHF; abundance: -; len: 11; j_gene: TRBJ1-5; v_gene: TRBV30
CDR3aa: CASSQGRGGAQHF; abundance: -; len: 13; j_gene: TRBJ1-5; v_gene: TRBV4-3
CDR3aa: CAWSVSQGAVTQYF; abundance: -; len: 14; j_gene: TRBJ2-5; v_gene: TRBV30
CDR3aa: CASSLSTGSGYEQYF; abundance: -; len: 15; j_gene: TRBJ2-7; v_gene: TRBV27
CDR3aa: CASSEASGKYEQYF; abundance: -; len: 14; j_gene: TRBJ2-7; v_gene: TRBV9
CDR3aa: CASSAQLAGEGEQYF; abundance: -; len: 15; j_gene: TRBJ2-7; v_gene: TRBV6-1
CDR3aa: CASSYLGATGQETQYF; abundance: -; len: 16; j_gene: TRBJ2-5; v_gene: TRBV6-5